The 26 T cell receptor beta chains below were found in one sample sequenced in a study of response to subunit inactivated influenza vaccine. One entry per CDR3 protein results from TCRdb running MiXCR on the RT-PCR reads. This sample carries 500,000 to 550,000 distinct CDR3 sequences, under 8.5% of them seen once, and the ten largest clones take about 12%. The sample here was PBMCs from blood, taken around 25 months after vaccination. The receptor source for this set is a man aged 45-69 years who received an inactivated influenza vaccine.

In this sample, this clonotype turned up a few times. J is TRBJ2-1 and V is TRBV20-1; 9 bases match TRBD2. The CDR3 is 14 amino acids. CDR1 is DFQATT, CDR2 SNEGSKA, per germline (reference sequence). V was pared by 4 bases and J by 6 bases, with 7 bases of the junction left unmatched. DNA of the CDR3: TGCAGTGCTATTGGACTAGCGATCGGCAATGAGCAGTTCTTC. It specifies CSAIGLAIGNEQFF.

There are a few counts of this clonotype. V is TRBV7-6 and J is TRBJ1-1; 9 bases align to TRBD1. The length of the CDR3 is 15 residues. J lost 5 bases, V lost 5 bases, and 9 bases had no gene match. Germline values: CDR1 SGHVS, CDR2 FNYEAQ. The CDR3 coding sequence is TGTGCCAGCAGCGATACGACAGGGGGAGTAACTGAAGCTTTCTTT. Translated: CASSDTTGGVTEAFF.

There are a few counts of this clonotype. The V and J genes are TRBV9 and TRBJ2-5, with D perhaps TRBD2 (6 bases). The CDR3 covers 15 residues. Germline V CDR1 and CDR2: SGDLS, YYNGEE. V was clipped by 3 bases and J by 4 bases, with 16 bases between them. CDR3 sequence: CASSARFQGGETQYF. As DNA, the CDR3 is TGTGCCAGCAGCGCGAGATTTCAGGGAGGAGAGACCCAGTACTTC.

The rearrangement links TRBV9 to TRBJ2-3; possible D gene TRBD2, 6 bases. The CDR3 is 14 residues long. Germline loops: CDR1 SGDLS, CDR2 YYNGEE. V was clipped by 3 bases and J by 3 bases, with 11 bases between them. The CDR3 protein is CASSGRVYTDTQYF. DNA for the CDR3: TGTGCCAGCAGCGGGAGGGTATATACAGATACGCAGTATTTT.

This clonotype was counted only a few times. The CDR3 region is CASSYLRGLYEQYF. CDR3 bases: TGTGCCAGCAGTTACTTGCGGGGGCTGTACGAGCAGTACTTC. V usage is TRBV6-2 or TRBV6-3 and J usage is TRBJ2-7, with D tentatively TRBD2 (7 bases). Germline lookup yields CDR1 MNHEY and CDR2 SVGEGT. The CDR3 consists of 14 residues. V was cut by 1 base and J by 4 bases, with 11 bases left in between.

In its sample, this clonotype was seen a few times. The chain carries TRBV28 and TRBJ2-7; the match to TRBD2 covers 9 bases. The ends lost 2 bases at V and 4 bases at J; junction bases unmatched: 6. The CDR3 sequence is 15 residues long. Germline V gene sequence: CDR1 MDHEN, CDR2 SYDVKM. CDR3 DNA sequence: TGTGCCAGCAGTTTAGGGGCGGGGGGGCGATACGAGCAGTACTTC. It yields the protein CASSLGAGGRYEQYF.

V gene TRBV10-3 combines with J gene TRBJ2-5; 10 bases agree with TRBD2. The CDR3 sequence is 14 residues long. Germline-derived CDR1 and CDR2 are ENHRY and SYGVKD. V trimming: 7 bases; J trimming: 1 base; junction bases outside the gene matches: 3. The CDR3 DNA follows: TGTGCCATCATGCCTAGCGGGGGCCAAGAGACCCAGTACTTC. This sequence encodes CAIMPSGGQETQYF.

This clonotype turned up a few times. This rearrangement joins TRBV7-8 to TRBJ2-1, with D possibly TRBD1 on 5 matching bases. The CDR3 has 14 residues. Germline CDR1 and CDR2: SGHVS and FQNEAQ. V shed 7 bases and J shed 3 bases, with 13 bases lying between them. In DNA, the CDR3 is TGTGCCAGCACCGGCAGGGTCGGCTACAATGAGCAGTTCTTC. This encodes CASTGRVGYNEQFF.

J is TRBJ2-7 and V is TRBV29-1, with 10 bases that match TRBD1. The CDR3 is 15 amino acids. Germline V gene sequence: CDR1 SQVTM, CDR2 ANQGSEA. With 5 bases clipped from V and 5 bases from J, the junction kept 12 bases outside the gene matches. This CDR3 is CSVTTRDRGIHEQYF. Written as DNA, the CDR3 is TGCAGCGTTACGACTCGGGACAGGGGCATCCACGAGCAGTACTTC.

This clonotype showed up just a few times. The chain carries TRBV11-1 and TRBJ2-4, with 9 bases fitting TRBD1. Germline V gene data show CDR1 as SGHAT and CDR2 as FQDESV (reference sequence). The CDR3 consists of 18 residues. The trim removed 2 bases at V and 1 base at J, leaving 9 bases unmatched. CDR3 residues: CASSLRTGDGLAKNIQYF. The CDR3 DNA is TGTGCCAGCAGCTTACGGACAGGGGACGGGTTGGCCAAAAACATTCAGTACTTC.

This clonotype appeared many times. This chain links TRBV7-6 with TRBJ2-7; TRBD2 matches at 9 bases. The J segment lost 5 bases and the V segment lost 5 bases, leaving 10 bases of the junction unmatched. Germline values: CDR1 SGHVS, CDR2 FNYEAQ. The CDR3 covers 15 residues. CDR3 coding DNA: TGTGCCAGCAGCAAAGGGGCGGGAGGGCCCGACGAGCAGTACTTC. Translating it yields CASSKGAGGPDEQYF.

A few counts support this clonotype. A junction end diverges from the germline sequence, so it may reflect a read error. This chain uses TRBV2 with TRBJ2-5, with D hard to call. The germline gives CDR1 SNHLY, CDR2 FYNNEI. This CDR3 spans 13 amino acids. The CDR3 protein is CTSSRTGVETQYF. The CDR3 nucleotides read TGTACCAGCAGCCGGACGGGCGTGGAGACCCAGTACTTC.

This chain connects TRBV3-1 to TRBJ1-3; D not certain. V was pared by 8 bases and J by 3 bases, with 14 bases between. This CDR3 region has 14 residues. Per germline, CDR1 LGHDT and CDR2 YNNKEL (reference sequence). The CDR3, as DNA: TGTGCCAGCGGTGGATTTGACCTTGGAAACACCATATATTTT. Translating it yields CASGGFDLGNTIYF.

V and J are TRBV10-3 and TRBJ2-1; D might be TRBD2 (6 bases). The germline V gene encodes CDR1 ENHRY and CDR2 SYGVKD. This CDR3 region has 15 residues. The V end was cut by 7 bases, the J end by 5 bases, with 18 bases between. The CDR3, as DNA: TGTGCCATCACCGAAGGGGACTCCCGGGACAATGAGCAGTTCTTC. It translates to CAITEGDSRDNEQFF.

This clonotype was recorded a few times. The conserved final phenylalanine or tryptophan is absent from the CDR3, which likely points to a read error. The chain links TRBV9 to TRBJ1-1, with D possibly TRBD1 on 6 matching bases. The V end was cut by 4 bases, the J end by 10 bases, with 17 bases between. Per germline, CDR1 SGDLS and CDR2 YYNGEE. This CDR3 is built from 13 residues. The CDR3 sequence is CASSQLGGGVAFL. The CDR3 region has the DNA TGTGCCAGCAGCCAACTTGGGGGGGGCGTAGCTTTCCTT.

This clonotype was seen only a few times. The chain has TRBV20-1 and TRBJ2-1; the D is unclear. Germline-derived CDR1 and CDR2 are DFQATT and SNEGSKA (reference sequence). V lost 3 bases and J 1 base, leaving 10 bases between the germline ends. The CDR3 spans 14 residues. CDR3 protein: CSASHDRSYNEQFF. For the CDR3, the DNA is TGCAGTGCTAGCCACGATCGATCCTACAATGAGCAGTTCTTC.

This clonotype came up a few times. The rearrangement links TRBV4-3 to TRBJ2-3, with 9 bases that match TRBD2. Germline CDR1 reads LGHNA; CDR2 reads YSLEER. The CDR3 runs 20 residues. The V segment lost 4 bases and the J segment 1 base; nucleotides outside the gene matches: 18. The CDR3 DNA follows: TGCGCCAGCAGCCCGAGCCTAAAAGCGGGGGGCCCTATACGCACAGATACGCAGTATTTT. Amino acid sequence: CASSPSLKAGGPIRTDTQYF.

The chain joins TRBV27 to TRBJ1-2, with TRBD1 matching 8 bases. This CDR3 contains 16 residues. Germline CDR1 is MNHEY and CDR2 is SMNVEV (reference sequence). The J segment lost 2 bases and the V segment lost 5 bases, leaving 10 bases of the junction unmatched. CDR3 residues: CASSRWGQDYNYGYTF. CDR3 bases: TGTGCCAGCAGTCGTTGGGGACAGGACTACAACTATGGCTACACCTTC.

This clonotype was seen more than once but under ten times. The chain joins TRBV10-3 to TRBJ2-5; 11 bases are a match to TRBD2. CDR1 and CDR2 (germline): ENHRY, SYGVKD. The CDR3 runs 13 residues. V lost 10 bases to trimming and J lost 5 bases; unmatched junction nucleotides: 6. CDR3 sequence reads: CATGASGGETQYF. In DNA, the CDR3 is TGTGCCACCGGAGCTAGCGGGGGGGAGACCCAGTACTTC.

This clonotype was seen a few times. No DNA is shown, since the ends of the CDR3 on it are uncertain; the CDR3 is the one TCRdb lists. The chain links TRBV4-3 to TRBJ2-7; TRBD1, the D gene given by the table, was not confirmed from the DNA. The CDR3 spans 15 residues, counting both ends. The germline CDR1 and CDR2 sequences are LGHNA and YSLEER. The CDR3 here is CASSQDWGQGIEEYF.

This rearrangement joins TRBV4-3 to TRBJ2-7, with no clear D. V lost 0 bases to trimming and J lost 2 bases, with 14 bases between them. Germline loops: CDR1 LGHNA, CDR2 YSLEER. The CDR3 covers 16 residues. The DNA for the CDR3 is TGCGCCAGCAGCCAAGATGAGGCGGCAGGTGCCTACGAGCAGTACTTC. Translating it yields CASSQDEAAGAYEQYF.

CDR3: CASSLTIAKNIQYF. The CDR3 DNA sequence: TGTGCCAGCAGCTTGACGATAGCCAAAAACATTCAGTACTTC. V gene TRBV11-2 combines with J gene TRBJ2-4; D remains ambiguous. In germline, CDR1 is SGHAT, CDR2 FQNNGV. V lost 3 bases to trimming and J lost 0 bases, with 6 bases between them. The CDR3 extends over 14 amino acids.

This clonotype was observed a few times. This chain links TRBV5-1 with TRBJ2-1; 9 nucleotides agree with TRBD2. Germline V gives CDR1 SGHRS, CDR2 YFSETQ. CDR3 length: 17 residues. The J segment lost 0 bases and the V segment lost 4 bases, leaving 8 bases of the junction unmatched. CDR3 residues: CASSPLRSGSSYNEQFF. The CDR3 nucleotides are TGCGCCAGCAGCCCCCTTCGTAGCGGGAGCTCCTACAATGAGCAGTTCTTC.

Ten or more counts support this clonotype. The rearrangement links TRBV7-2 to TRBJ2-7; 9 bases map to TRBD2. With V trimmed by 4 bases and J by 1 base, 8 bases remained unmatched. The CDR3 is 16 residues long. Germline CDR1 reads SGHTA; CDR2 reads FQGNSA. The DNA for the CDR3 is TGTGCCAGCAGCTCCCTCGGTAGCGGGAGTTCCTACGAGCAGTACTTC. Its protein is CASSSLGSGSSYEQYF.

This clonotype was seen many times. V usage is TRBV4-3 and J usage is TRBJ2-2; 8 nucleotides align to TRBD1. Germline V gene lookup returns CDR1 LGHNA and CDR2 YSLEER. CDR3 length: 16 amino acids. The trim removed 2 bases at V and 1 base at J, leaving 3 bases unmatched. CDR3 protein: CASSQSGTGNTGELFF. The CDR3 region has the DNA TGCGCCAGCAGCCAATCCGGGACAGGGAACACCGGGGAGCTGTTTTTT.

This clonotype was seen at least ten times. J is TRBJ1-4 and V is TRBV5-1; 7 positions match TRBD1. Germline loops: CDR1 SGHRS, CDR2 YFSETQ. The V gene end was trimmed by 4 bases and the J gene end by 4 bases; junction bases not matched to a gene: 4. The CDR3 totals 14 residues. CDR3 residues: CASSVGQINEKLFF. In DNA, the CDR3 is TGCGCCAGCAGCGTGGGACAGATTAATGAAAAACTGTTTTTT.